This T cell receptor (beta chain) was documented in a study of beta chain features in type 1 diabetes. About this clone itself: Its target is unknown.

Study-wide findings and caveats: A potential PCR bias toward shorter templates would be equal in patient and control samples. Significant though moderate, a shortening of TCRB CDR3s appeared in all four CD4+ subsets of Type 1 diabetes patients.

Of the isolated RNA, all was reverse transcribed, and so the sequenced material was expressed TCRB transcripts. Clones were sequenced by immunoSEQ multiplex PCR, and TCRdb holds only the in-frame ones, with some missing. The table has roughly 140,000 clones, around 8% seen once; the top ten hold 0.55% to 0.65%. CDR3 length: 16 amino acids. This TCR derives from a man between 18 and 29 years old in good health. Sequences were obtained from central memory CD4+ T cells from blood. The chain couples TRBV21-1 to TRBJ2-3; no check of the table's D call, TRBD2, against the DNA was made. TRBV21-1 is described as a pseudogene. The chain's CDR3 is CASSKVRQPGLAPQYF. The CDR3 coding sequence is TGTGCCAGCAGCAAAGTGAGGCAGCCGGGACTAGCTCCGCAGTATTTT.